One and the same sample provided the 26 T cell receptor beta chains below, sequenced in a study of shared clonotypes between healthy human individuals. Data came from immunoSEQ multiplex PCR; TCRdb stores just in-frame clones and leaves some out. Among roughly 550,000 clones listed, 95% were seen once. Naive CD8 cells lacked CD45RO and underwent positive selection for CCR7, leaving out terminally differentiated effector memory CD45RA+ cells. The source material was naive CD8+ T cells sorted from blood. Source of these receptors: a woman aged 25 to 45 in good health.

The chain employs TRBV19 and TRBJ2-1; 11 bases agree with TRBD2. V lost 6 bases to trimming and J lost 1 base; unmatched junction nucleotides: 14. The CDR3 covers 19 residues. Germline assignment: CDR1 LNHDA and CDR2 SQIVND (reference sequence). The CDR3 coding sequence is TGTGCCAGTAGCACATACGTACTAGCGGGAGAGTTATCCTACAATGAGCAGTTCTTC. Translated: CASSTYVLAGELSYNEQFF.

The chain recombines TRBV2 with TRBJ2-1; TRBD1 or TRBD2 may be the D gene (5 bases each). This CDR3 region has 12 residues. V lost 6 bases, J lost 13 bases, and 16 bases lay in between. Germline-derived CDR1 and CDR2 are SNHLY and FYNNEI. The CDR3 nucleotides are TGTGCCAGCAGGGGGACCTTAGCATTCCAGTTCTTC. This gives the protein CASRGTLAFQFF.

A single count supports this clone. The V gene is TRBV18, the J gene TRBJ2-7, with D possibly called TRBD1 or TRBD2 (5 bases each). This CDR3 has 14 amino acids. Germline V CDR1 and CDR2: KGHSH, LQKENI. Trimming removed 5 bases at V and 4 bases at J, with 15 bases between. CDR3 residues: CASSSDRDGYEQYF. The CDR3 nucleotides are TGTGCCAGCTCATCCGACCGGGACGGATACGAGCAGTACTTC. Together with reference TRBV18 and TRBJ2-7, the CDR3 gives the full variable domain: NAGVMQNPRHLVRRRGQEARLRCSPMKGHSHVYWYRQLPEEGLKFMVYLQKENIIDESGMPKERFSAEFPKEGPSILRIQQVVRGDSAAYFCASSSDRDGYEQYFGPGTRLTVT.

This clone is a singleton in its sample. The chain combines TRBV6-6 with TRBJ1-3, with D unclear. This CDR3 region has 16 residues. Germline CDR1 MNHNY, CDR2 SVGAGI (reference sequence). Trimming left V 2 bases short and J 3 bases short, with 14 bases between. In nucleotides, the CDR3 is TGTGCCAGCAGTTACACCCAACCTGGTTATGGAAACACCATATATTTT. Amino acids: CASSYTQPGYGNTIYF.

The J gene is TRBJ1-2, the V gene TRBV2; D unclear. Trimming shortened V by 1 base and J by 3 bases, and 6 bases separated the two germline ends. The germline V gene has CDR1 SNHLY and CDR2 FYNNEI. CDR3 length: 13 amino acids. The CDR3 DNA reads as TGTGCCAGCAGTGAAGAGGGATACTATGGCTACACCTTC. Translated, it gives CASSEEGYYGYTF.

The genes are TRBV15 and TRBJ1-5, with no clear D. Trimming removed 6 bases from V and 3 bases from J, with 12 bases in between. The CDR3 totals 14 residues. The germline CDR1 and CDR2 sequences are LNHNV and YYDKDF (reference sequence). This chain's CDR3 is CATRLEGFNQPQHF. CDR3 DNA sequence: TGTGCCACCAGGTTGGAAGGCTTCAATCAGCCCCAGCATTTT.

The chain has TRBV27 and TRBJ2-5; 8 bases are a match to TRBD2. CDR1 and CDR2 (germline): MNHEY, SMNVEV (reference sequence). V shed 2 bases and J 5 bases; nucleotides not matched to a gene: 13. The CDR3 is 17 residues long. The CDR3 spells CASSLNQREHNSETQYF. The CDR3, as DNA: TGTGCCAGCAGTTTAAACCAGCGGGAGCACAATTCGGAGACCCAGTACTTC.

With regard to this clone: One end of the junction is discordant with germline, which a read error may explain. V and J are TRBV7-3 and TRBJ1-1, with D hard to call. Germline V gives CDR1 SGHTA, CDR2 FQGTGA. The CDR3 contains 13 residues. CDR3 amino acids: CASSLRQNAEAFF. In nucleotides, the CDR3 is TGTGCCAGCAGCTTAAGGCAGAACGCTGAAGCTTTCTTT.

V gene TRBV28 combines with J gene TRBJ2-1; no reliable D call. The CDR3 runs 14 residues. CDR1 and CDR2 from the germline V gene are MDHEN and SYDVKM. V was shortened by 9 bases and J by 0 bases, with 12 bases between the two germline ends. The chain's CDR3 is CASSPLGSYNEQFF. CDR3 nucleotides: TGTGCCAGTTCTCCCCTGGGCTCCTACAATGAGCAGTTCTTC.

The chain carries TRBV7-9 and TRBJ2-3, with D perhaps matching TRBD1 or TRBD2 (5 bases each). Germline CDR1 reads SEHNR; CDR2 reads FQNEAQ (reference sequence). The V end lost 5 bases, the J end lost 1 base, and 16 bases lay between the germline ends. This CDR3 contains 16 residues. CDR3 coding DNA: TGTGCCAGCAGCCCATTGGCGAGGGGAGGCACAGATACGCAGTATTTT. Translation: CASSPLARGGTDTQYF. The full variable domain, its missing parts supplied by reference TRBV7-9 and TRBJ2-3, is DTGVSQNPRHKITKRGQNVTFRCDPISEHNRLYWYRQTLGQGPEFLTYFQNEAQLEKSRLLSDRFSAERPKGSFSTLEIQRTEQGDSAMYLCASSPLARGGTDTQYFGPGTRLTVL.

V gene TRBV29-1 combines with J gene TRBJ2-7; TRBD1 aligns across 7 bases. Looked up from germline, CDR1 is SQVTM and CDR2 is ANQGSEA. J gave up 0 bases and V 5 bases, and 4 bases lay outside the gene matches. The CDR3 has 13 amino acids. The CDR3, as DNA: TGCAGCGTTAGAGGGGGCCCCTCCTACGAGCAGTACTTC. Its protein is CSVRGGPSYEQYF.

This clone was counted a single time. The V and J genes are TRBV16 and TRBJ1-5; the D gene is possibly TRBD1 (5 bases). CDR3 length: 14 amino acids. V was trimmed by 2 bases and J by 7 bases, leaving 12 bases between them. Germline CDR1 KGHSY, CDR2 FQNENV. DNA for the CDR3: TGTGCCAGCAGCCAAGGCTCCGGGGCCCAGCCCCAGCATTTT. Translation: CASSQGSGAQPQHF.

J is TRBJ1-4 and V is TRBV21-1. TRBV21-1 is flagged as a pseudogene. This CDR3 has 16 residues. CDR3 coding DNA: TGTGCCAGCAGCAGATGGGATCAACCACATAATGAAAAACTGTTTTTT. As protein: CASSRWDQPHNEKLFF.

The chain recombines TRBV19 with TRBJ1-5; D gene uncertain. Trimming left V 7 bases short and J 0 bases short, with 13 bases between. Germline CDR1 reads LNHDA; CDR2 reads SQIVND (reference sequence). The CDR3 runs to 15 residues. CDR3 residues: CASTIDVNSNQPQHF. The CDR3 nucleotides are TGTGCCAGTACCATTGATGTCAATAGCAATCAGCCCCAGCATTTT. The whole variable domain, filled in from reference TRBV19 and TRBJ1-5, reads DGGITQSPKYLFRKEGQNVTLSCEQNLNHDAMYWYRQDPGQGLRLIYYSQIVNDFQKGDIAEGYSVSREKKESFPLTVTSAQKNPTAFYLCASTIDVNSNQPQHFGDGTRLSIL.

This chain joins TRBV6-5 and TRBJ1-3, with unresolved D. From germline, CDR1 is MNHEY and CDR2 SVGAGI. With 7 bases removed from V and 0 bases from J, the gap between germline ends came to 13 bases. This CDR3 has 15 amino acids. CDR3 DNA sequence: TGTGCCAGCACAAGTGGTGGGGTCTCTGGAAACACCATATATTTT. Amino acids: CASTSGGVSGNTIYF.

The chain couples TRBV27 to TRBJ1-2; D not certain. Germline CDR1 MNHEY, CDR2 SMNVEV (reference sequence). The CDR3 runs to 16 residues. V was clipped by 3 bases and J by 8 bases, with 22 bases between them. CDR3 bases: TGTGCCAGCAGTTTGCGAAGTCCCCCGCCCTATGTCGGCTACACCTTC. Its translation: CASSLRSPPPYVGYTF.

The V and J genes are TRBV6-5 and TRBJ1-2; possible D gene TRBD1, 6 bases. Germline V gene lookup returns CDR1 MNHEY and CDR2 SVGAGI. This CDR3 contains 13 residues. V was shortened by 2 bases and J by 6 bases, with 10 bases between the two germline ends. CDR3 in amino acids: CASSYQGLDGYTF. The CDR3, as DNA: TGTGCCAGCAGTTACCAGGGGTTGGATGGCTACACCTTC.

The chain couples TRBV9 to TRBJ1-1, with 9 bases matching TRBD1. The CDR3 totals 15 residues. Germline-derived CDR1 and CDR2 are SGDLS and YYNGEE. V dropped 3 bases and J dropped 5; count of bases not matched to a gene: 8. CDR3 region: CASSETQGAVTEAFF. The CDR3 DNA reads as TGTGCCAGCAGCGAGACACAGGGGGCGGTTACTGAAGCTTTCTTT.

V is TRBV30 and J is TRBJ2-1; 9 bases agree with TRBD2. This CDR3 spans 24 amino acids. Germline lookup yields CDR1 GTSNPN and CDR2 SVGIG (reference sequence). After removal of 0 bases from V and 2 bases from J, the junction contained 29 bases not matched to a gene. The CDR3 DNA sequence: TGTGCCTGGAGTGTAATGGATCCCTTCCAATCGACTAGCGGCCGAACTAAGACCTACAATGAGCAGTTCTTC. This codes for CAWSVMDPFQSTSGRTKTYNEQFF.

The rearrangement links TRBV28 to TRBJ2-2; D gene uncertain. Germline CDR1 reads MDHEN; CDR2 reads SYDVKM. V lost 5 bases to trimming and J lost 2 bases, with 9 bases between them. The CDR3 totals 14 residues. The CDR3 coding sequence is TGTGCCAGCAGTGACCCTCAAAACACCGGGGAGCTGTTTTTT. It translates to CASSDPQNTGELFF.

In its sample, this clone was seen once. CDR3 sequence: CASSQVVLATTNEKLFF. For the CDR3, the DNA is TGCGCCAGCAGCCAAGTTGTCCTGGCTACAACTAATGAAAAACTGTTTTTT. The chain carries TRBV4-1 and TRBJ1-4, with D unclear. From germline, CDR1 is MGHRA and CDR2 YSYEKL. V dropped 1 base and J dropped 0 bases, with 12 bases sitting between them. The CDR3 sequence is 17 residues long.

The V and J genes are TRBV7-8 and TRBJ2-7; D is ambiguous. Trimming took 3 bases from V and 1 from J, leaving 22 bases between them. The CDR3 covers 18 residues. Germline assignment: CDR1 SGHVS and CDR2 FQNEAQ. CDR3 bases: TGTGCCAGCAGCTTTTCCCTCACAGCAGGATCCTTATCCTACGAGCAGTACTTC. It encodes CASSFSLTAGSLSYEQYF.

The chain has TRBV27 and TRBJ2-7; D remains ambiguous. Trimming shortened V by 5 bases and J by 2 bases, and 7 bases separated the two germline ends. This CDR3 is 12 amino acids long. Germline V gene lookup returns CDR1 MNHEY and CDR2 SMNVEV (reference sequence). The CDR3 sequence: CASSPIPYEQYF. The CDR3 coding sequence is TGTGCCAGCAGTCCTATCCCCTACGAGCAGTACTTC.

This clone was found once. The rearrangement joins TRBV6-6 to TRBJ2-6; no reliable D call. V was shortened by 9 bases and J by 1 base, with 7 bases between the two germline ends. The CDR3 loop spans 13 amino acids. CDR1 is MNHNY, CDR2 SVGAGI, per germline (reference sequence). In DNA, the CDR3 is TGTGCCAGTTGCGCATCTGGGGCCAACGTCCTGACTTTC. This translates into CASCASGANVLTF.

The V gene is TRBV7-7, the J gene TRBJ2-7; 7 bases map to TRBD1. The V gene end was trimmed by 3 bases and the J gene end by 3 bases; junction bases not matched to a gene: 8. Germline loops: CDR1 SSHAT, CDR2 FNYEAQ (reference sequence). The CDR3 is 15 amino acids. The CDR3 DNA sequence: TGTGCCAGCAGCTTCCTTCCGACAGGGTTCTACGAGCAGTACTTC. Residues: CASSFLPTGFYEQYF.

The chain joins TRBV25-1 to TRBJ1-4; 12 positions agree with TRBD1. Germline trimming cut 4 bases from V and 4 bases from J; bases unmatched to any gene: 10. The CDR3 has 18 amino acids. Germline loops: CDR1 MGHDK, CDR2 SYGVNS. Written as DNA, the CDR3 is TGTGCCAGCAGTGCCACCGGGACAGGGGGCTTTGATAATGAAAAACTGTTTTTT. Encoded protein: CASSATGTGGFDNEKLFF.